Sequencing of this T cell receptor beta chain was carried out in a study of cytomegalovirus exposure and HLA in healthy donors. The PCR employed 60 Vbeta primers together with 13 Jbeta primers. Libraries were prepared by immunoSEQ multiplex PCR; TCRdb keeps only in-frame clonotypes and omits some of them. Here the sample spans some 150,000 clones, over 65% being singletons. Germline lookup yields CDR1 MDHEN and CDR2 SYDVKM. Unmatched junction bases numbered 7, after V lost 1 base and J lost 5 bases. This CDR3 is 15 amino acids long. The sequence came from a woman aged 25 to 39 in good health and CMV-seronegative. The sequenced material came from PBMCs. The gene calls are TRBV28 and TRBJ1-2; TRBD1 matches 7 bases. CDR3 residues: CASSLSGGTFYGYTF. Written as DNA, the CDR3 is TGTGCCAGCAGTTTATCAGGGGGGACCTTTTATGGCTACACCTTC.